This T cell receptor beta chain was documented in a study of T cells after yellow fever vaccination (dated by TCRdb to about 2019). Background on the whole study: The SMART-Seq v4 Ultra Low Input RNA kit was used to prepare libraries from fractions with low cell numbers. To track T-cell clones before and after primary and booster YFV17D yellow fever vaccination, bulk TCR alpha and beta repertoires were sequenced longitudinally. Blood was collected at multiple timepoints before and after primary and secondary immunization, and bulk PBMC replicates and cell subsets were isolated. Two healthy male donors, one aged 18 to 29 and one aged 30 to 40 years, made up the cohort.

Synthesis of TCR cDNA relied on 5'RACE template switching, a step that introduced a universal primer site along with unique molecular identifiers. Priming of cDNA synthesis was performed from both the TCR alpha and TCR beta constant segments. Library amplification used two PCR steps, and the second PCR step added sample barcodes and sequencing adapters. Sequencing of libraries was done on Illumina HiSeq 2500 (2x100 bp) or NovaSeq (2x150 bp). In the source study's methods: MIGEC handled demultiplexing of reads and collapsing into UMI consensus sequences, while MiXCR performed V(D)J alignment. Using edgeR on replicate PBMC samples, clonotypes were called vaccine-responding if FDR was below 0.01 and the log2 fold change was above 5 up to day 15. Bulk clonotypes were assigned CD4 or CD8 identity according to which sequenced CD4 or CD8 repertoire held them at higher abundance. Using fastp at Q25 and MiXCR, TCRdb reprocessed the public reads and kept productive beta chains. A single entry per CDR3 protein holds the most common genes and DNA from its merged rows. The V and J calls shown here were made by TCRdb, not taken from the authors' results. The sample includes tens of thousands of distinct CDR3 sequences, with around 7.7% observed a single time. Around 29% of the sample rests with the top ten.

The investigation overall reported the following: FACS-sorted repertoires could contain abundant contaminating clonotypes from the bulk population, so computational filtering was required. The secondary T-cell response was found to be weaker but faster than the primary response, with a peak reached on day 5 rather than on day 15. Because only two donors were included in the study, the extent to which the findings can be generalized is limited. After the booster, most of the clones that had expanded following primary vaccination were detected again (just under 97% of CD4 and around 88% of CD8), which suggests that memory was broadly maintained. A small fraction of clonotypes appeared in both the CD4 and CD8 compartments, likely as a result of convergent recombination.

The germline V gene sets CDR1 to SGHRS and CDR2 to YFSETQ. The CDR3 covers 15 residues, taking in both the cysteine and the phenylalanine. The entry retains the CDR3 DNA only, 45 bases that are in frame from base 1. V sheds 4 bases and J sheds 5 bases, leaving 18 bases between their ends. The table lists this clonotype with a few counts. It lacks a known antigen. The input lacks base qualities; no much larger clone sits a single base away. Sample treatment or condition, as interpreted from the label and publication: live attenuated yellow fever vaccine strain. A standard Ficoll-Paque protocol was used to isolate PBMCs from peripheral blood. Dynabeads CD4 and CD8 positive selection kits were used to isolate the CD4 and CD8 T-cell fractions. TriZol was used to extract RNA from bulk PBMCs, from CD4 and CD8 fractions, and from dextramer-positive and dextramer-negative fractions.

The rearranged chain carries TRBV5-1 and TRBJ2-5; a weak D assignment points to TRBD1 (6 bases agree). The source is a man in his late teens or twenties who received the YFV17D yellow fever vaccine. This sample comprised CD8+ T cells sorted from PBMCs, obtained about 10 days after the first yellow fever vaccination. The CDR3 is CASSQGDTAKETQYF. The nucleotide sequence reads TGCGCCAGCAGCCAAGGGGACACCGCGAAGGAGACCCAGTACTTC.